A few counts support the clone carrying this TCR beta chain. Its specificity is not known. This CDR3 contains 13 residues. J was trimmed by 8 bases and V by 3 bases; bases with no gene match: 2. The germline CDR1 and CDR2 sequences are KGHDR and SFDVKD. Individually, cDNA molecules had unique molecular identifiers attached to them. In TCRdb, the 5' RACE reads were re-called with MiXCR into one record per CDR3 protein. The table records 30,000 to 45,000 distinct CDR3 sequences, 3% to 4% of them present only once. This entry belongs to a study of early T cells in non-severe SARS-CoV-2 infection. About the research overall: Chains were unpaired, as sequencing was done on bulk RNA from unsorted whole blood.

Whole-study findings and limits: Matches to VDJdb favored anti-spike CD8 responses and missed private and CD4 specificities.

The sample was whole blood. This TCR was recovered from an adult who was a healthcare worker with PCR-confirmed SARS-CoV-2 infection or an uninfected control (not recorded which). The chain links TRBV24-1 to TRBJ1-4; TRBD1 matches 7 bases. The DNA for the CDR3 is TGTGCCACCAGTGATGGGACAGTCGAAAAACTGTTTTTT. Translating gives CATSDGTVEKLFF.